The 25 T cell receptor beta chains given below trace back to one sample, sequenced in a study of identifying expanded T cells in peripheral blood. Measured with immunoSEQ multiplex PCR; TCRdb has only the in-frame clones, and not every one. The sample lists around 99,000 clones; 88% were seen once. The sequenced sample was blood. These receptors originate from a person aged 18 to 75 in good health.

The chain recombines TRBV7-2 with TRBJ2-7; D is uncertain. This CDR3 is built from 15 residues. CDR1 and CDR2 from the germline V gene are SGHTA and FQGNSA. V lost 3 bases, J lost 2 bases, and 14 bases lay in between. The CDR3 reads CASSLEYGAAYEQYF. CDR3 nucleotide sequence: TGTGCCAGCAGCTTGGAGTACGGCGCCGCCTACGAGCAGTACTTC.

CDR3 amino acids: CASRPHSMTGSRGRDTQYF. DNA for the CDR3: TGCGCCAGCAGACCTCATTCTATGACAGGCTCCAGGGGTAGAGATACGCAGTATTTT. V and J are TRBV5-1 and TRBJ2-3, with D perhaps matching TRBD1 (6 bases). V gave up 5 bases and J gave up 5 bases, with 30 bases separating them. This CDR3 has 19 residues. Germline loops: CDR1 SGHRS, CDR2 YFSETQ. Using reference TRBV5-1 and TRBJ2-3 for the parts outside the CDR3, the full variable domain is KAGVTQTPRYLIKTRGQQVTLSCSPISGHRSVSWYQQTPGQGLQFLFEYFSETQRNKGNFPGRFSGRQFSNSRSEMNVSTLELGDSALYLCASRPHSMTGSRGRDTQYFGPGTRLTVL.

The genes are TRBV6-1 and TRBJ1-2; D is ambiguous. Trimming stripped 1 base from V and 7 bases from J, with 16 bases between. Per the germline V gene, CDR1 is MNHNS and CDR2 is SASEGT. This CDR3 region has 15 residues. This chain's CDR3 is CASSEGGRAAGGYTF. The CDR3 nucleotides read TGTGCCAGCAGTGAAGGAGGACGGGCGGCAGGTGGCTACACCTTC.

This chain uses TRBV7-3 with TRBJ2-3; 9 bases are shared with TRBD2. CDR3 length equals 16 residues. The germline gives CDR1 SGHTA, CDR2 FQGTGA. The ends lost 2 bases at V and 4 bases at J; junction bases unmatched: 7. In nucleotides, the CDR3 is TGTGCCAGCAGCTTAGCGGGGGGGCATGATTCAGATACGCAGTATTTT. Translating it yields CASSLAGGHDSDTQYF. Complete variable domain (other parts from reference TRBV7-3 and TRBJ2-3): GAGVSQTPSNKVTEKGKYVELRCDPISGHTALYWYRQSLGQGPEFLIYFQGTGAADDSGLPNDRFFAVRPEGSVSTLKIQRTERGDSAVYLCASSLAGGHDSDTQYFGPGTRLTVL.

The genes are TRBV5-1 and TRBJ1-1; 7 nucleotides align to TRBD1. This CDR3 contains 13 residues. J was trimmed by 10 bases and V by 3 bases; bases with no gene match: 9. The germline CDR1 and CDR2 sequences are SGHRS and YFSETQ. CDR3 DNA: TGCGCCAGCAGCTCGACAGGGAAGGGGGCAGCTTTCTTT. Its translation: CASSSTGKGAAFF.

This clone was observed a single time. This sequence joins TRBV30 and TRBJ2-5; D possibly corresponds to TRBD1 (6 bases). The CDR3 has 12 residues. Trimming cost V 2 bases and J 5 bases, with 9 bases left between them. Germline V CDR1 and CDR2: GTSNPN, SVGIG (reference sequence). CDR3 amino acids: CAWSRQGETQYF. In DNA form, the CDR3 reads TGTGCCTGGAGTAGGCAGGGGGAGACCCAGTACTTC.

This chain links TRBV18 with TRBJ2-3; 11 nucleotides align to TRBD1. V shed 0 bases, J shed 1 base, and the junction held 0 bases outside the gene matches. CDR1 and CDR2 (germline): KGHSH, LQKENI. This CDR3 region has 16 residues. DNA of the CDR3: TGTGCCAGCTCACCACCGGGACAGGGGGGCACAGATACGCAGTATTTT. Amino acid sequence: CASSPPGQGGTDTQYF.

This clone has a single count. The rearrangement joins TRBV4-1 to TRBJ2-6, with 8 bases aligning to TRBD1. The CDR3 sequence is 18 residues long. From germline, CDR1 is MGHRA and CDR2 YSYEKL. V shed 1 base and J 3 bases; nucleotides not matched to a gene: 8. The CDR3 reads CASSQGTGRRLGANVLTF. CDR3 DNA: TGCGCCAGCAGCCAAGGGACAGGGAGGAGACTTGGGGCCAACGTCCTGACTTTC.

This chain joins TRBV19 and TRBJ1-1; D unclear. This CDR3 is 13 amino acids long. Per the germline V gene, CDR1 is LNHDA and CDR2 is SQIVND (reference sequence). V lost 3 bases, J lost 7 bases, and 12 bases lay in between. The CDR3 DNA reads TGTGCCAGTAGTATCACTTATCCTGGTGAAGCTTTCTTT. Translated: CASSITYPGEAFF.

Points on this clone: The sample carries other DNA sequences with the same CDR3. The V and J genes are TRBV27 and TRBJ2-3; D gene unclear. V lost 0 bases, J lost 0 bases, and 4 bases lay in between. From germline, CDR1 is MNHEY and CDR2 SMNVEV (reference sequence). The CDR3 sequence is 14 residues long. The CDR3 loop is CASSLSASTDTQYF. For the CDR3, the DNA is TGTGCCAGCAGTTTATCGGCCAGCACAGATACGCAGTATTTT.

This chain uses TRBV6-6 with TRBJ2-7, with 11 bases lining up with TRBD2. The CDR3 spans 14 residues. The V and J ends lost 3 bases and 8 bases, in that order; junction bases with no gene match: 6. Germline V gives CDR1 MNHNY, CDR2 SVGAGI (reference sequence). In DNA, the CDR3 is TGTGCCAGCAGTTATACTAGCGGGGGTCGGAAGCAGTACTTC. Translated, it gives CASSYTSGGRKQYF.

This CDR3 reads CASSRTDRNEAFF. CDR3 nucleotides: TGTGCCAGCTCACGGACAGACAGGAATGAAGCTTTCTTT. This sequence joins TRBV18 and TRBJ1-1; possibly TRBD1 for D (6 bases). V was shortened by 4 bases and J by 7 bases, with 13 bases between the two germline ends. This CDR3 has 13 amino acids. CDR1 and CDR2 (germline): KGHSH, LQKENI.

The rearrangement joins TRBV25-1 to TRBJ1-1; D is uncertain. CDR1 and CDR2 (germline): MGHDK, SYGVNS. This CDR3 has 12 residues. V lost 6 bases and J lost 5, with 10 bases in between. In DNA, the CDR3 is TGTGCCAGCAGACCCGGGTGGACTGAAGCTTTCTTT. This encodes CASRPGWTEAFF.

The chain uses TRBV9 and TRBJ2-7, with TRBD2 matching 13 bases. The germline V gene has CDR1 SGDLS and CDR2 YYNGEE. CDR3 length: 16 amino acids. Losses at the gene ends were 1 base for V and 4 bases for J; bases not matched to a gene: 5. The CDR3 region is CASSVTGLAGSYEQYF. The DNA for the CDR3 is TGTGCCAGCAGCGTAACGGGACTAGCGGGATCGTACGAGCAGTACTTC.

The chain combines TRBV4-1 with TRBJ2-7; no clear D. The length of the CDR3 is 13 residues. Germline V gene sequence: CDR1 MGHRA, CDR2 YSYEKL. V lost 0 bases and J 4 bases, leaving 7 bases between the germline ends. CDR3 in amino acids: CASSQDSKYEQYF. The CDR3 bases are TGCGCCAGCAGCCAAGACAGCAAATACGAGCAGTACTTC.

The V gene is TRBV7-2, the J gene TRBJ1-5; no clear D gene. The CDR3 sequence is 13 residues long. Trimming removed 3 bases from V and 4 bases from J, with 7 bases in between. The germline V gene has CDR1 SGHTA and CDR2 FQGNSA. CDR3 protein: CASSLTDNQPQHF. CDR3 sequence (DNA): TGTGCCAGCAGCTTGACGGATAATCAGCCCCAGCATTTT. The variable domain in full, with the rest retrieved from reference TRBV7-2 and TRBJ1-5, is GAGVSQSPSNKVTEKGKDVELRCDPISGHTALYWYRQSLGQGLEFLIYFQGNSAPDKSGLPSDRFSAERTGGSVSTLTIQRTQQEDSAVYLCASSLTDNQPQHFGDGTRLSIL.

The V gene is TRBV6-1, the J gene TRBJ2-7; the D is unclear. Trimming shortened V by 5 bases and J by 2 bases, and 10 bases separated the two germline ends. Germline CDR1 is MNHNS and CDR2 is SASEGT. The CDR3 runs 13 residues. Here the CDR3 reads CASSSRITYEQYF. The DNA of the CDR3 is TGTGCCAGCAGTTCCCGGATAACCTACGAGCAGTACTTC.

The chain links TRBV4-1 to TRBJ2-5; 8 positions match TRBD2. V shed 3 bases, J shed 5 bases, and the junction held 11 bases outside the gene matches. CDR1 is MGHRA, CDR2 YSYEKL, per germline. The CDR3 is 16 residues long. The CDR3 coding sequence is TGCGCCAGCAGCCACTCTCCGGGAGGGGCGGCCGAGACCCAGTACTTC. Its protein is CASSHSPGGAAETQYF.

CDR3 in amino acids: CASSPPSGTPRWEKLFF. DNA for the CDR3: TGTGCCAGCAGCCCTCCATCCGGGACTCCAAGGTGGGAAAAACTGTTTTTT. The chain joins TRBV5-8 to TRBJ1-4; possible D gene TRBD1, 5 bases. This CDR3 is built from 17 residues. Trimming took 4 bases from V and 8 from J, leaving 24 bases between them. The germline CDR1 and CDR2 sequences are SGHTS and YDEGEE.

This chain joins TRBV7-3 and TRBJ2-3; the D gene is possibly TRBD1 (6 bases). Trimming shortened V by 2 bases and J by 2 bases, and 11 bases separated the two germline ends. Germline V gene lookup returns CDR1 SGHTA and CDR2 FQGTGA. CDR3 length: 15 residues. For the CDR3, the DNA is TGTGCCAGCAGCTTACAAGGGGGTGACACAGATACGCAGTATTTT. It specifies CASSLQGGDTDTQYF.

V gene TRBV7-3 combines with J gene TRBJ2-6; D not certain. The germline V and J ends were trimmed by 5 bases and 1 base, with 12 bases remaining between them. The CDR3 runs to 16 residues. From germline, CDR1 is SGHTA and CDR2 FQGTGA. CDR3 loop: CASSPRVRSGANVLTF. The CDR3 DNA sequence: TGTGCCAGCAGCCCCCGTGTGAGGTCTGGGGCCAACGTCCTGACTTTC. The complete variable domain, with remaining parts taken from reference TRBV7-3 and TRBJ2-6, reads GAGVSQTPSNKVTEKGKYVELRCDPISGHTALYWYRQSLGQGPEFLIYFQGTGAADDSGLPNDRFFAVRPEGSVSTLKIQRTERGDSAVYLCASSPRVRSGANVLTFGAGSRLTVL.

This chain joins TRBV11-2 and TRBJ1-4, with D hard to call. Germline V CDR1 and CDR2: SGHAT, FQNNGV. The CDR3 has 14 residues. V dropped 5 bases and J dropped 0 bases, with 7 bases sitting between them. The CDR3 here is CASSLSTTNEKLFF. CDR3 DNA sequence: TGTGCCAGCAGCCTCAGCACAACTAATGAAAAACTGTTTTTT.

This chain links TRBV5-6 with TRBJ2-1, with D possibly matching TRBD2 (6 bases). V lost 1 base and J lost 6, with 17 bases in between. From germline, CDR1 is SGHDT and CDR2 YYEEEE. The CDR3 sequence is 16 residues long. The chain's CDR3 is CASSLFGGGRGNEQFF. The DNA for the CDR3 is TGTGCCAGCAGCTTGTTTGGGGGAGGTAGGGGCAATGAGCAGTTCTTC.

This chain uses TRBV4-1 with TRBJ1-1; no reliable D call. The CDR3 is 13 residues long. Germline V lookup: CDR1 MGHRA, CDR2 YSYEKL. Between the trimmed V and J ends, which lost 0 bases and 5 bases, there was a span of 7 bases. The CDR3 DNA is TGCGCCAGCAGCCAAGAATTGGTGACTGAAGCTTTCTTT. Its translation is CASSQELVTEAFF.

This rearrangement joins TRBV6-1 to TRBJ2-1, with a weak D call TRBD2 (5 bases). V dropped 3 bases and J dropped 10 bases, with 10 bases sitting between them. Germline CDR1 and CDR2: MNHNS and SASEGT. The CDR3 runs 12 residues. In DNA, the CDR3 is TGTGCCAGCAGTGATTTCGGGGAGGAGCAGTTCTTC. It encodes CASSDFGEEQFF.